This is a list of T cell receptor beta chains from one sample in a study of PD-L1 blockade in urothelial cancer. Only in-frame clones appear in the TCRdb table, and some are missing; sequencing was by immunoSEQ multiplex PCR. The sample holds 90,000 to 100,000 clones; about 90% are singletons and the top ten take 1.5% to 2%. This sample comprised PBMCs, obtained around atezolizumab (anti-PD-L1) treatment. Every receptor here comes from a man aged 55-75 years with urothelial cancer. The CDR3 runs from the conserved cysteine through the conserved F or W. The D gene is left open where the match is weak. Clone size is stated in some rows and not others, as once, few, many or a class when expanded.

v_call: TRBV9; clone_size: NA; j_call: TRBJ1-2; d_call: NA; cdr3_length: 17; cdr3_nt: TGTGCCAGCAGCCAGAAACTACAGGGATCCCTGCCTGATGGCTACACCTTC; cdr3_aa: CASSQKLQGSLPDGYTF
v_call: TRBV5-1; clone_size: NA; j_call: TRBJ2-7; d_call: TRBD1; cdr3_length: 14; cdr3_nt: TGCGCCAGCAGCTCTGGACAGGGAACCTACGAGCAGTACTTC; cdr3_aa: CASSSGQGTYEQYF
v_call: TRBV29-1; clone_size: NA; j_call: TRBJ2-3; d_call: TRBD2; cdr3_length: 17; cdr3_nt: TGCAGCGTTGAGAGTACTAGGGGGCTAGCGGGAGGAGATACGCAGTATTTT; cdr3_aa: CSVESTRGLAGGDTQYF
v_call: TRBV28; clone_size: NA; j_call: TRBJ2-4; d_call: TRBD2; cdr3_length: 14; cdr3_nt: TGTGCCAGCAGCGGCGGGGGAGGGAAAAACATTCAGTACTTC; cdr3_aa: CASSGGGGKNIQYF
v_call: TRBV10-1; clone_size: NA; j_call: TRBJ1-1; d_call: NA; cdr3_length: 14; cdr3_nt: TGCGCCAGCAGTGAGTTGATACAGGGCACTGAAGCTTTCTTT; cdr3_aa: CASSELIQGTEAFF
v_call: TRBV6-5; clone_size: once; j_call: TRBJ2-1; d_call: TRBD1; cdr3_length: 14; cdr3_nt: TGTGCCAGCAGCTTCGGGACAGCTTACAATGAGCAGTTCTTC; cdr3_aa: CASSFGTAYNEQFF
v_call: TRBV19; clone_size: NA; j_call: TRBJ2-3; d_call: NA; cdr3_length: 14; cdr3_nt: TGTGCCAGTAGTACACGCGGGCCGCAGGATACGCAGTATTTT; cdr3_aa: CASSTRGPQDTQYF
v_call: TRBV7-9; clone_size: few; j_call: TRBJ1-4; d_call: TRBD1; cdr3_length: 19; cdr3_nt: TGTGCCAGCAGCTTAGCGCTAACTACTTACAGGGGAGCTAATGAAAAACTGTTTTTT; cdr3_aa: CASSLALTTYRGANEKLFF
v_call: TRBV4-2; clone_size: NA; j_call: TRBJ1-1; d_call: TRBD1; cdr3_length: 14; cdr3_nt: TGTGCCAGCAGCCAGGAAAGACAGGGGCTAAGGGCTTTCTTT; cdr3_aa: CASSQERQGLRAFF
v_call: TRBV7-2; clone_size: once; j_call: TRBJ1-1; d_call: NA; cdr3_length: 16; cdr3_nt: TGTGCCAGCAGCCGGTCAGTGGGGGGGAAGGACACTGAAGCTTTCTTT; cdr3_aa: CASSRSVGGKDTEAFF
v_call: TRBV7-2; clone_size: NA; j_call: TRBJ2-1; d_call: TRBD1; cdr3_length: 16; cdr3_nt: TGTGCCAGCAGCTTAGGGGGGACAGGGTACCCCGGTGAGCAGTTCTTC; cdr3_aa: CASSLGGTGYPGEQFF
v_call: TRBV23-1; clone_size: NA; j_call: TRBJ1-4; d_call: NA; cdr3_length: 15; cdr3_nt: TGCGCCAGCAGTCAATCTGGCCCAACTAATGAAAAACTGTTTTTT; cdr3_aa: CASSQSGPTNEKLFF
v_call: TRBV18; clone_size: NA; j_call: TRBJ2-2; d_call: NA; cdr3_length: 16; cdr3_nt: TGTGCCAGCTCACCCGTTGGGGGCTCGAGCACCGGGGAGCTGTTTTTT; cdr3_aa: CASSPVGGSSTGELFF
v_call: TRBV7-3; clone_size: NA; j_call: TRBJ2-7; d_call: TRBD1; cdr3_length: 14; cdr3_nt: TGTGCCAGCAGCACGGGACAGGGACCCTACGAGCAGTACTTC; cdr3_aa: CASSTGQGPYEQYF
v_call: TRBV5-5; clone_size: NA; j_call: TRBJ1-1; d_call: NA; cdr3_length: 13; cdr3_nt: TGTGCCAGCAGCCCCTTTGCAGGCGCTGAAGCTTTCTTT; cdr3_aa: CASSPFAGAEAFF
v_call: TRBV4-3; clone_size: once; j_call: TRBJ2-2; d_call: NA; cdr3_length: 16; cdr3_nt: TGCGCCAGCAGCCAAGAGAGGTGGGCGAACACCGGGGAGCTGTTTTTT; cdr3_aa: CASSQERWANTGELFF
v_call: TRBV5-1; clone_size: NA; j_call: TRBJ2-1; d_call: NA; cdr3_length: 14; cdr3_nt: TGCGCCAGCAGCTTGGGGCGTACTAACAATGAGCAGTTCTTC; cdr3_aa: CASSLGRTNNEQFF
v_call: TRBV7-2; clone_size: once; j_call: TRBJ1-2; d_call: TRBD1; cdr3_length: 13; cdr3_nt: TGTGCCAGCAGCTGGGGGGACAGTTATGGCTACACCTTC; cdr3_aa: CASSWGDSYGYTF
v_call: TRBV6-5; clone_size: NA; j_call: TRBJ2-1; d_call: TRBD1; cdr3_length: 14; cdr3_nt: TGTGCCAGCAGAGACAGGGGGCATAGCAATGAGCAGTTCTTC; cdr3_aa: CASRDRGHSNEQFF
v_call: TRBV5-1; clone_size: NA; j_call: TRBJ2-1; d_call: TRBD2; cdr3_length: 19; cdr3_nt: TGCGCCAGCAGCGCCACGGGACTAGCGGGGGTGAGCTCCTACAATGAGCAGTTCTTC; cdr3_aa: CASSATGLAGVSSYNEQFF
v_call: TRBV2; clone_size: NA; j_call: TRBJ2-2; d_call: TRBD1; cdr3_length: 15; cdr3_nt: TGTGCCAGCAGGGGACAGGGGGCGAACACCGGGGAGCTGTTTTTT; cdr3_aa: CASRGQGANTGELFF
v_call: TRBV30; clone_size: NA; j_call: TRBJ1-5; d_call: TRBD1; cdr3_length: 16; cdr3_nt: TGTGCCTGGAGTGGGAGGACAGGGTACGGCAATCAGCCCCAGCATTTT; cdr3_aa: CAWSGRTGYGNQPQHF
v_call: TRBV18; clone_size: NA; j_call: TRBJ2-7; d_call: TRBD1; cdr3_length: 17; cdr3_nt: TGTGCCAGCTCACCCACAACAGGACAGGGCCGAACCTACGAGCAGTACTTC; cdr3_aa: CASSPTTGQGRTYEQYF
v_call: TRBV15; clone_size: NA; j_call: TRBJ2-3; d_call: TRBD2; cdr3_length: 15; cdr3_nt: TGTGCCACCAGTTCCAGCGGGAGGGCCTACGATACGCAGTATTTT; cdr3_aa: CATSSSGRAYDTQYF
v_call: TRBV5-1; clone_size: NA; j_call: TRBJ2-7; d_call: TRBD2; cdr3_length: 14; cdr3_nt: TGCGCCAGCAGCCCAGGGTCGGGGGGGGACGAGCAGTACTTC; cdr3_aa: CASSPGSGGDEQYF
v_call: TRBV19; clone_size: NA; j_call: TRBJ2-7; d_call: TRBD2; cdr3_length: 13; cdr3_nt: TGTGCCAGTAGTAGCATAGCGGGGTACGAGCAGTACTTC; cdr3_aa: CASSSIAGYEQYF
v_call: TRBV19; clone_size: NA; j_call: TRBJ2-1; d_call: TRBD1; cdr3_length: 18; cdr3_nt: TGTGCCAGTAGTTTGCAAGCCCCCGGGACAGAGGACTACAATGAGCAGTTCTTC; cdr3_aa: CASSLQAPGTEDYNEQFF
v_call: TRBV19; clone_size: NA; j_call: TRBJ1-2; d_call: TRBD1; cdr3_length: 14; cdr3_nt: TGTGCCAGTAGTAATCCGGGACAGGGAGATGGCTACACCTTC; cdr3_aa: CASSNPGQGDGYTF
v_call: TRBV19; clone_size: NA; j_call: TRBJ1-1; d_call: TRBD1; cdr3_length: 15; cdr3_nt: TGTGCCAGTAGCATCCCAACAGGGGATGAAACTGAAGCTTTCTTT; cdr3_aa: CASSIPTGDETEAFF
v_call: TRBV2; clone_size: NA; j_call: TRBJ2-7; d_call: NA; cdr3_length: 14; cdr3_nt: TGTGCCAGCAGTTTACAGGGAGAGGGATACGAGCAGTACTTC; cdr3_aa: CASSLQGEGYEQYF
v_call: TRBV6-1; clone_size: NA; j_call: TRBJ1-2; d_call: NA; cdr3_length: 15; cdr3_nt: TGTGCCAGCAGTGAATATGACAGGATGAACTATGGCTACACCTTC; cdr3_aa: CASSEYDRMNYGYTF
v_call: TRBV4-2; clone_size: NA; j_call: TRBJ2-2; d_call: TRBD2; cdr3_length: 17; cdr3_nt: TGTGCCAGCAGCCAAGCCATTGGGGGGGCGAACACCGGGGAGCTGTTTTTT; cdr3_aa: CASSQAIGGANTGELFF
v_call: TRBV5-4; clone_size: NA; j_call: TRBJ2-7; d_call: TRBD1; cdr3_length: 14; cdr3_nt: TGTGCCAGCAGCTTGGGGGACAGGGCAAGCGAGCAGTACTTC; cdr3_aa: CASSLGDRASEQYF
v_call: TRBV4-3; clone_size: NA; j_call: TRBJ2-2; d_call: NA; cdr3_length: 18; cdr3_nt: TGCGCCAGCAGCCGCGGGAGACAGGGGTCGACGTGGACCGGGGAGCTGTTTTTT; cdr3_aa: CASSRGRQGSTWTGELFF
v_call: TRBV7-3; clone_size: NA; j_call: TRBJ2-7; d_call: NA; cdr3_length: 15; cdr3_nt: TGTGCCAGCAGCCCTGGGCCGAACAGCCTCTACGAGCAGTACTTC; cdr3_aa: CASSPGPNSLYEQYF
v_call: TRBV5-4; clone_size: NA; j_call: TRBJ1-2; d_call: NA; cdr3_length: 13; cdr3_nt: TGTGCCAGCAGCTCCCTCCAGACGGAGCTGGGCACCTTC; cdr3_aa: CASSSLQTELGTF
v_call: TRBV7-2; clone_size: once; j_call: TRBJ2-5; d_call: TRBD1; cdr3_length: 13; cdr3_nt: TGTGCCAGCAGCCTGACAGGGCCTGAGACCCAGTACTTC; cdr3_aa: CASSLTGPETQYF